A selection of T cell receptor beta chains follows, all from one sample in a study of post-analysis software for immune sequencing data. TCRdb reprocessed the PCR reads with MiXCR, giving one entry per CDR3 protein. The sample holds about 820,000 distinct CDR3 sequences, roughly 58% seen once. Sample: blood. Every receptor here comes from a girl aged 10 to 17 with multiple sclerosis. Both conserved end residues are part of each CDR3. D genes are given only for firm matches. Clone size is given for some rows only: seen once, a few or many times, or a class if the clone is expanded.

V	D	length	J	size	CDR3	DNA
TRBV20-1	TRBD1	12	TRBJ2-7	once	CSAARQGGVQYF	TGCAGTGCCGCTCGACAGGGGGGTGTCCAGTACTTC
TRBV29-1	.	13	TRBJ1-1	.	CSVRVKGGTEAFF	TGCAGCGTTAGAGTAAAAGGGGGCACTGAAGCTTTCTTT
TRBV11-2	.	16	TRBJ2-2	.	CASSLDEQLNTGELFF	TGTGCCAGCAGCTTGGATGAACAGCTGAACACCGGGGAGCTGTTTTTT
TRBV20-1	TRBD1	16	TRBJ1-6	.	CSARVMSGTGIAPLHF	TGCAGTGCTAGAGTGATGTCCGGGACAGGCATCGCACCCCTCCACTTT
TRBV29-1	.	12	TRBJ2-1	.	CSGHRVGHEQFF	TGCAGCGGACACAGGGTCGGGCATGAGCAGTTCTTC
TRBV9	.	14	TRBJ1-5	few	CASSSMYSNQPQHF	TGTGCCAGCAGCTCAATGTATAGCAATCAGCCCCAGCATTTT
TRBV2	.	12	TRBJ2-7	.	CASKGYSYEQYF	TGTGCCAGCAAGGGATACTCCTACGAGCAGTACTTC
TRBV7-2	TRBD2	14	TRBJ2-1	few	CASTSGTVYNEQFF	TGTGCCAGCACCAGCGGGACCGTGTACAATGAGCAGTTCTTC
TRBV20-1	TRBD2	14	TRBJ2-1	once	CSASEGSGRGEQFF	TGCAGTGCTTCCGAGGGTAGCGGGAGAGGTGAGCAGTTCTTC
TRBV5-1	TRBD1	15	TRBJ2-1	.	CASSLAQGAGSVQFF	TGCGCCAGCAGCTTGGCCCAGGGGGCAGGGAGTGTGCAGTTCTTC
TRBV28	.	15	TRBJ2-7	.	CASSPPGPQAATQYF	TGTGCCAGCAGTCCGCCGGGCCCACAAGCCGCCACCCAGTACTTC
TRBV5-1	.	13	TRBJ1-1	.	CASSLRAGTEAFF	TGCGCCAGCAGCTTGAGGGCCGGCACTGAAGCTTTCTTT
TRBV5-1	TRBD2	18	TRBJ2-7	.	CASSSRTSGRGSYNEQYF	TGCGCCAGCAGCTCCCGGACTAGCGGGAGGGGATCCTACAATGAGCAGTACTTC
TRBV27	TRBD2	15	TRBJ2-1	.	CASSFRGGAVETQFF	TGTGCCAGCAGTTTTCGCGGGGGGGCCGTAGAGACCCAGTTCTTC
TRBV29-1	TRBD2	15	TRBJ2-5	once	CSVVLRLAGDKTQYF	TGCAGCGTTGTTTTGCGACTAGCCGGCGACAAGACCCAGTACTTC
TRBV3-1	.	11	TRBJ2-7	.	CASSRAVGQYF	TGTGCCAGCAGCCGGGCGGTCGGGCAGTACTTC
TRBV12-3/TRBV12-4	TRBD1	15	TRBJ1-5	.	CASSSLDRAGQPQHF	TGTGCCAGCAGTTCCCTGGACAGGGCGGGTCAGCCCCAGCATTTT
TRBV7-2	.	14	TRBJ2-7	.	CASSSVGGPYEQYF	TGTGCCAGCAGCTCAGTAGGGGGGCCCTACGAGCAGTACTTC
TRBV6-4	TRBD2	14	TRBJ2-3	.	CATRGGSTTDTQYF	TGTGCCACGCGCGGGGGGTCCACTACAGATACGCAGTATTTT
TRBV7-9	.	15	TRBJ2-7	.	CASSSGPSVGYEQYF	TGTGCCAGCAGCTCCGGGCCCTCGGTAGGATACGAGCAGTACTTC
TRBV5-1	.	14	TRBJ2-7	few	CASSYGGQSHEQYF	TGCGCCAGCAGCTACGGCGGGCAATCCCACGAGCAGTACTTC
TRBV29-1	TRBD1	12	TRBJ2-7	.	CSVLGTGNKQYF	TGCAGCGTCCTCGGGACAGGGAACAAGCAGTACTTC
TRBV5-1	.	14	TRBJ2-1	.	CASSPRDISYEQFF	TGCGCCAGCAGCCCCCGGGACATTTCATATGAGCAGTTCTTC
TRBV12-3/TRBV12-4	.	17	TRBJ1-2	.	CASSLSFSIGGLYGYTF	TGTGCCAGCAGTTTATCGTTTTCGATAGGGGGTCTCTATGGCTACACCTTC
TRBV5-1	.	12	TRBJ2-1	.	CASSLDTGWPFF	TGCGCCAGCAGCTTAGATACAGGGTGGCCGTTCTTC
TRBV24-1	.	15	TRBJ2-5	.	CATSDARGGQETQYF	TGTGCCACCAGTGATGCCCGAGGAGGCCAAGAGACCCAGTACTTC
TRBV20-1	TRBD2	16	TRBJ2-3	.	CSASPSGGASTDTQYF	TGCAGTGCTAGCCCTAGCGGGGGCGCAAGCACAGATACGCAGTATTTT
TRBV15	.	14	TRBJ1-2	few	CATSRVWGDVGYTF	TGTGCCACCAGCAGAGTTTGGGGGGATGTTGGCTACACCTTC
TRBV6-4	.	16	TRBJ2-2	.	CAGSDIGRTNTGELFF	TGTGCCGGCAGTGACATAGGACGGACGAACACCGGGGAGCTGTTTTTT
TRBV20-1	.	15	TRBJ2-1	.	CSARSGADRSNEQFF	TGCAGTGCTAGGTCGGGCGCTGACAGGAGCAATGAGCAGTTCTTC
TRBV6-5	.	16	TRBJ2-7	once	CASSPERGRGNNEQYF	TGTGCCAGCAGTCCGGAGCGGGGCAGGGGTAACAATGAGCAGTACTTC
TRBV6-6	TRBD1	15	TRBJ1-2	.	CAGSLTDRVSHGYTF	TGTGCCGGCAGTCTAACGGACAGGGTGAGCCATGGCTACACCTTC
TRBV5-1	.	13	TRBJ1-4	.	CASSPRQNEKLFF	TGCGCCAGCAGCCCCCGACAGAATGAAAAACTGTTTTTT
TRBV20-1	TRBD2	13	TRBJ2-3	few	CSAGTSSTDTQYF	TGCAGTGCCGGGACTAGCTCCACAGATACGCAGTATTTT
TRBV7-6	TRBD1	16	TRBJ1-2	.	CASSLGGTGKVRGYTF	TGTGCCAGCAGCTTAGGTGGGACAGGGAAGGTTCGGGGCTACACCTTC
TRBV12-3/TRBV12-4	TRBD2	15	TRBJ2-7	.	CASSYQSGGVYEQYF	TGTGCCAGCAGCTACCAATCGGGGGGGGTGTACGAGCAGTACTTC
TRBV28	.	15	TRBJ2-7	.	CASSFSTSSSYEQYF	TGTGCCAGCAGTTTTAGTACTTCGAGCTCCTACGAGCAGTACTTC
TRBV7-9	TRBD1	17	TRBJ2-3	.	CASSPSRQGPSGDTQYF	TGTGCCAGCAGTCCGAGTCGACAGGGACCCTCGGGAGATACGCAGTATTTT
TRBV7-8	.	12	TRBJ2-3	few	CASSLMGDTQYF	TGTGCCAGCAGCTTAATGGGAGATACGCAGTATTTT
TRBV29-1	TRBD1	13	TRBJ2-7	.	CSVVGQGPYEQYF	TGCAGCGTTGTAGGACAGGGCCCCTACGAGCAGTACTTC
TRBV20-1	TRBD1	13	TRBJ1-4	.	CSARDRWPEKLFF	TGCAGTGCTAGGGACAGGTGGCCAGAAAAACTGTTTTTT
TRBV10-3	.	12	TRBJ2-2	.	CAIGENTGELFF	TGTGCCATCGGGGAGAACACCGGGGAGCTGTTTTTT
TRBV6-5	.	16	TRBJ2-1	few	CASSYSRDGVYNEQFF	TGTGCCAGCAGTTACTCGAGAGACGGAGTCTACAATGAGCAGTTCTTC
TRBV29-1	.	11	TRBJ1-2	many	CSAVTGSGYTF	TGCAGCGCGGTAACAGGGTCCGGCTACACCTTC